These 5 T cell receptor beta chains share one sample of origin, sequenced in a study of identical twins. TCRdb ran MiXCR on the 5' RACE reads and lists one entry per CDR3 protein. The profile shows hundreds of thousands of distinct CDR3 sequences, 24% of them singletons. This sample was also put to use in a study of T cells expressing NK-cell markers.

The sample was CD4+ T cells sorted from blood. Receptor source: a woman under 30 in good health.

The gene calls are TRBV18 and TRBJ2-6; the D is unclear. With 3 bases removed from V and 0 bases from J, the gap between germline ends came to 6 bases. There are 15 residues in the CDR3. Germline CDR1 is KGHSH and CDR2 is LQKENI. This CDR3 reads CASSPASSGANVLTF. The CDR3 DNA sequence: TGTGCCAGCTCACCGGCGAGCTCTGGGGCCAACGTCCTGACTTTC.

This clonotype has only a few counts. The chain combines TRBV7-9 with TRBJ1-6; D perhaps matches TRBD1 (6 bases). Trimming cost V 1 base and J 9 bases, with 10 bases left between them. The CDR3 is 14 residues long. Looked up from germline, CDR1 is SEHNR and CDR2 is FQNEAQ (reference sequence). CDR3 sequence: CASSLGRGISPLHF. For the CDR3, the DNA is TGTGCCAGCAGCTTAGGCAGGGGCATTTCACCCCTCCACTTT.

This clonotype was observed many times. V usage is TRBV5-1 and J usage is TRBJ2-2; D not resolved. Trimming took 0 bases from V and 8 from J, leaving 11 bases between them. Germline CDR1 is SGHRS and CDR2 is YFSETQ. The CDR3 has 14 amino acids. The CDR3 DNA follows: TGCGCCAGCAGCTTGGGATCAGGAACTGGGGAGCTGTTTTTT. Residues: CASSLGSGTGELFF.

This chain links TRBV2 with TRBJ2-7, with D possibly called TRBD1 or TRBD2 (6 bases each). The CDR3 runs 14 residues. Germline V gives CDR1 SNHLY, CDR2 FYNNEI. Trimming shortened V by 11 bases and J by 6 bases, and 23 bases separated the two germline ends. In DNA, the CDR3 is TGTGCCTGTTCGTGGGGGGCCACTTCGGGCGAGCAGTACTTC. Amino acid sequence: CACSWGATSGEQYF.

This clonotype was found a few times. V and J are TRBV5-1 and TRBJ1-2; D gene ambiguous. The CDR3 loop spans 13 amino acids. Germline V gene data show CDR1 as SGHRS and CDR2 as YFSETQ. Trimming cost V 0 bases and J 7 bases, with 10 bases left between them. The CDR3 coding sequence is TGCGCCAGCAGCTTGGACAGTCGGTCTGGCTACACCTTC. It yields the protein CASSLDSRSGYTF.